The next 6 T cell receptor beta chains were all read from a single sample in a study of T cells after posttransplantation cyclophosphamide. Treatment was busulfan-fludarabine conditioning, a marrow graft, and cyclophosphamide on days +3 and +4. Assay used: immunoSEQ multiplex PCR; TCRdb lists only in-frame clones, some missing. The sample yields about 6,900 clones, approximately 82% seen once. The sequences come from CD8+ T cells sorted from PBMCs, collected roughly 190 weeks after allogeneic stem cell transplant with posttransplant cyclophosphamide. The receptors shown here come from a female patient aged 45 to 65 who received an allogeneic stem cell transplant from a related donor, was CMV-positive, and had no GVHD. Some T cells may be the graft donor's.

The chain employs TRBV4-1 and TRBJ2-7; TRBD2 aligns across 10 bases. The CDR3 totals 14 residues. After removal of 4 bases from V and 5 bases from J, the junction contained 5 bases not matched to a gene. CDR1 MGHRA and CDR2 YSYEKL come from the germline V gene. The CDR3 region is CASSPTSGIDEQYF. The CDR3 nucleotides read TGCGCCAGCAGCCCAACTAGCGGGATAGACGAGCAGTACTTC.

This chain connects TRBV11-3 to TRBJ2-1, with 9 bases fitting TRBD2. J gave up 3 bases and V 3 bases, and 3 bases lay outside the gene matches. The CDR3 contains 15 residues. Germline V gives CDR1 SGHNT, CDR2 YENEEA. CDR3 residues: CASSFLSGGYNEQFF. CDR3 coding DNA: TGTGCCAGCAGCTTCCTTAGCGGGGGCTACAATGAGCAGTTCTTC.

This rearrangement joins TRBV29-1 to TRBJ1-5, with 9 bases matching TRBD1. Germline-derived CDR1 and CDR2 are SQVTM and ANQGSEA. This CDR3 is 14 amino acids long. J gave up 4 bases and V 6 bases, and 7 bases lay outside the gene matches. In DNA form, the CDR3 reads TGCAGCGTGGGGGGACAGGGCCTTAATCAGCCCCAGCATTTT. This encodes CSVGGQGLNQPQHF.

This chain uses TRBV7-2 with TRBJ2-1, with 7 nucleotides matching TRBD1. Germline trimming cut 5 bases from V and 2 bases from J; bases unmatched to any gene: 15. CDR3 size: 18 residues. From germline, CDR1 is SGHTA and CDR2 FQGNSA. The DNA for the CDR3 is TGTGCCAGCAGCCCCCAATTTCGGGGACAGTTCACCTACAATGAGCAGTTCTTC. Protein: CASSPQFRGQFTYNEQFF.

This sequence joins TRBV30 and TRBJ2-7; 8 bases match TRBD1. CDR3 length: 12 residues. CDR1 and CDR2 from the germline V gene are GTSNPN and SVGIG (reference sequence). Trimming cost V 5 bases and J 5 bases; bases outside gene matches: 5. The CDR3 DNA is TGTGCCTGGGGACAGGGCCTTCACGAGCAGTACTTC. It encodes CAWGQGLHEQYF.

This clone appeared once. The CDR3 DNA follows: TGTGCCAGCAGTGTAACCCGACAGTATAATGAAGCTTTCTTT. Translating gives CASSVTRQYNEAFF. This chain links TRBV6-1 with TRBJ1-1; D perhaps matches TRBD1 (5 bases). CDR1 is MNHNS, CDR2 SASEGT, per germline. Trimming cost V 4 bases and J 7 bases, with 16 bases left between them. The CDR3 runs to 14 residues.